Listed here are 16 T cell receptor beta chains from one sample, sequenced in a study of regulatory T cells in long-lasting Graves disease. Investigators prepared the TCR beta libraries by applying iRepertoire HTBI primers and Arm-PCR of CDR3 regions. TCRdb independently ran MiXCR on the multiplex PCR reads; one entry per CDR3 protein. The data hold 450,000 to 650,000 distinct CDR3 sequences, with about 16% observed a single time. Time point indicated: newly diagnosed GD, antithyroid drugs for less than 3 months. PBMCs were the source of the RNA used for TCR sequencing. The data also belong to a second study, concerning T cells in Graves' hyperthyroidism and ophthalmopathy.

The material was peripheral blood mononuclear cells (PBMCs), obtained at new diagnosis, from a patient treated with antithyroid drugs. All receptors derive from a woman aged 35-65 years with Graves disease.

This clonotype has ten or more counts. The J gene is TRBJ1-1, the V gene TRBV6-2 or TRBV6-3, with 7 bases matching TRBD1. Germline-derived CDR1 and CDR2 are MNHEY and SVGEGT. There are 14 residues in the CDR3. Trimming at V came to 4 bases and at J to 4 bases, leaving 6 bases not matched to a gene. The CDR3 sequence: CASSFGTEGTEAFF. The CDR3, as DNA: TGTGCCAGCAGTTTTGGGACAGAGGGCACTGAAGCTTTCTTT.

Many counts were recorded for this clonotype. This rearrangement joins TRBV13 to TRBJ1-5; D possibly corresponds to TRBD1 (6 bases). Trimming took 5 bases from V and 1 from J, leaving 12 bases between them. In germline, CDR1 is PRHDT, CDR2 FYEKMQ (reference sequence). The CDR3 is made up of 15 amino acids. CDR3 nucleotides: TGTGCCAGCAGCGTTGGGGGGGCCAGCAATCAGCCCCAGCATTTT. It specifies CASSVGGASNQPQHF.

The chain uses TRBV29-1 and TRBJ2-2, with D uncertain. V was pared by 5 bases and J by 6 bases, with 16 bases between. This CDR3 comprises 14 residues. Germline assignment: CDR1 SQVTM and CDR2 ANQGSEA. CDR3 protein: CSVNPGPGAGELFF. The CDR3 DNA is TGCAGCGTTAACCCAGGACCGGGCGCCGGGGAGCTGTTTTTT.

Comments on this clonotype: One end of the junction varies from germline; a read error may be responsible. The chain has TRBV6-2 or TRBV6-3 and TRBJ1-2, with 11 bases identical to TRBD1. The CDR3 is 16 residues long. CDR1 is MNHEY, CDR2 SVGEGT, per germline. The CDR3: CASSHSGTGGDYGYAF. The CDR3 nucleotides read TGTGCCAGCAGTCACTCAGGGACAGGGGGGGACTATGGCTACGCCTTC.

For this clonotype: A much larger clone lies one base from this, so it may be a read error. The chain has TRBV6-5 and TRBJ2-3, with D possibly TRBD2 on 6 matching bases. This CDR3 region has 16 residues. Germline V gene lookup returns CDR1 MNHEY and CDR2 SVGAGI. DNA for the CDR3: TGTGCCAGCAGTTACCTCCGGGGGACCGTCACAGATACGCGGTATTTT. Protein: CASSYLRGTVTDTRYF.

This clonotype occurred a few times. The rearrangement joins TRBV19 to TRBJ2-7; D possibly corresponds to TRBD2 (6 bases). The V and J ends lost 6 bases and 4 bases respectively, with 13 bases between them. The CDR3 length is 13 residues. CDR1 is LNHDA and CDR2 is SQIVND in the germline V gene (reference sequence). CDR3 DNA sequence: TGTGCCAGTAGCGGCGTACTAGCTTACGAGCAGTACTTC. Amino acids: CASSGVLAYEQYF.

The rearrangement uses TRBV20-1 and TRBJ1-5; no clear D gene. Per germline, CDR1 DFQATT and CDR2 SNEGSKA (reference sequence). The CDR3 covers 12 residues. Deletions cut 4 bases from V and 4 bases from J, with 8 bases between. This CDR3 reads CSATLGNQPQHF. The CDR3 DNA follows: TGCAGTGCTACGTTGGGGAATCAGCCCCAGCATTTT.

In this sample, this clonotype turned up many times. CDR3 amino acids: CASSGKTQYF. CDR3 DNA sequence: TGTGCCAGCAGTGGAAAGACCCAGTACTTC. The J gene is TRBJ2-5, the V gene TRBV2; D not certain. The CDR3 spans 10 residues. Germline V gene data show CDR1 as SNHLY and CDR2 as FYNNEI. The V end lost 4 bases, the J end lost 6 bases, and 3 bases lay between the germline ends.

This clonotype was seen only a few times. This chain connects TRBV19 to TRBJ1-2; D gene unclear. The CDR3 has 14 amino acids. Germline-derived CDR1 and CDR2 are LNHDA and SQIVND (reference sequence). Trimming pared 0 bases from V and 9 bases from J, leaving 14 bases between. The CDR3 DNA reads as TGTGCCAGTAGTATAGACCGGGATCCTATGAGCTACACCTTC. It encodes CASSIDRDPMSYTF.

Only a few counts were recorded for this clonotype. V and J are TRBV5-1 and TRBJ1-2; weak D call: TRBD1 (6 bases). Trimming took off 4 bases at V and 8 bases at J, with 18 bases between the two ends. Germline values: CDR1 SGHRS, CDR2 YFSETQ. The CDR3 extends over 14 amino acids. CDR3 DNA: TGCGCCAGCAGCAATTGGGACACTCAAAGAGGCTACACCTTC. Translated: CASSNWDTQRGYTF. The full variable domain, in which reference TRBV5-1 and TRBJ1-2 provide the parts outside the CDR3, is KAGVTQTPRYLIKTRGQQVTLSCSPISGHRSVSWYQQTPGQGLQFLFEYFSETQRNKGNFPGRFSGRQFSNSRSEMNVSTLELGDSALYLCASSNWDTQRGYTFGSGTRLTVV.

The V and J genes are TRBV12-5 and TRBJ2-4; D unresolved. Germline assignment: CDR1 LGHNT and CDR2 FRNRAP. This CDR3 has 14 residues. V was trimmed by 5 bases and J by 8 bases, leaving 16 bases between them. DNA for the CDR3: TGTGCTAGTGGTCCCGGACGGAGTCTAGACATTCAGTACTTC. Amino acid sequence: CASGPGRSLDIQYF.

The V gene is TRBV12-3 or TRBV12-4, the J gene TRBJ1-4, with D hard to call. V was shortened by 5 bases and J by 7 bases, with 11 bases between the two germline ends. The CDR3 totals 13 residues. The CDR3 sequence is CASSGPRGEKLFF. CDR3 DNA sequence: TGTGCCAGCAGTGGACCACGAGGTGAAAAACTGTTTTTT.

As concerns this clonotype: A read error may be the cause here, since a much bigger clone is one base away. This chain links TRBV5-1 with TRBJ2-7, with TRBD2 as a possible D gene (6 bases). CDR3 size: 14 residues. V was clipped by 4 bases and J by 5 bases, with 16 bases between them. The germline CDR1 and CDR2 sequences are SGHRS and YFSETQ. CDR3 DNA sequence: TGCGCCAGCAGCCCCGGGGGACGCCAGGACGAGCAGTACTTC. Encoded protein: CASSPGGRQDEQYF. Full variable domain (rest looked up from reference TRBV5-1 and TRBJ2-7): KAGVTQTPRYLIKTRGQQVTLSCSPISGHRSVSWYQQTPGQGLQFLFEYFSETQRNKGNFPGRFSGRQFSNSRSEMNVSTLELGDSALYLCASSPGGRQDEQYFGPGTRLTVT.

This rearrangement joins TRBV5-6 to TRBJ2-7, with TRBD1 identical over 8 bases. The V segment lost 1 base and the J segment 4 bases; nucleotides outside the gene matches: 4. The CDR3 spans 14 residues. Germline V gives CDR1 SGHDT, CDR2 YYEEEE. In DNA, the CDR3 is TGTGCCAGCAGCTTGCAGGGGGCTAGATACGAGCAGTACTTC. This encodes CASSLQGARYEQYF.

The chain recombines TRBV11-2 with TRBJ2-4; D perhaps matches TRBD2 (5 bases). Trimming cost V 2 bases and J 2 bases, with 19 bases left between them. The CDR3 covers 18 residues. CDR1 and CDR2 from the germline V gene are SGHAT and FQNNGV. CDR3 protein: CASSLWLGAAPTKNIQYF. CDR3 nucleotide sequence: TGTGCCAGCAGCTTATGGCTTGGAGCGGCCCCGACCAAAAACATTCAGTACTTC.

Comment on this clonotype: This likely comes from a read error, as the CDR3 has no conserved phenylalanine or tryptophan at its end. The genes are TRBV20-1 and TRBJ1-5; TRBD1 might be the D (6 bases). The CDR3 runs to 15 residues. The V end was cut by 3 bases, the J end by 6 bases, with 18 bases between. Germline V gene sequence: CDR1 DFQATT, CDR2 SNEGSKA (reference sequence). The CDR3 bases are TGCAGTGCTAGCAGGCTGGGGGGCGCGGGTCAGCCCCAGCATTCT. Protein sequence: CSASRLGGAGQPQHS.